The 31 T cell receptor beta chains in this list originate from one sample, sequenced in a study of blood T cell repertoires in COVID-19. The repertoire was sequenced with immunoSEQ multiplex PCR; TCRdb's copy has only in-frame clones and lacks some. The sample contains more than 200,000 clones, roughly 85% of which appear only once. Sample: PBMCs or T cells enriched from blood (not recorded which). These receptors all come from a man aged 30-40 years who had recovered from COVID-19.

This chain joins TRBV27 and TRBJ1-5; no definite D call. The V end was cut by 3 bases, the J end by 3 bases, with 6 bases between. CDR1 MNHEY and CDR2 SMNVEV come from the germline V gene (reference sequence). CDR3 length: 13 residues. CDR3 region: CASSLRVNQPQHF. The CDR3 DNA reads as TGTGCCAGCAGTTTGCGGGTCAATCAGCCCCAGCATTTT.

This rearrangement joins TRBV7-2 to TRBJ1-2, with D tentatively TRBD1 (5 bases). Germline CDR1 reads SGHTA; CDR2 reads FQGNSA. The CDR3 sequence is 15 residues long. With 2 bases removed from V and 9 bases from J, the gap between germline ends came to 19 bases. This CDR3 reads CASSLTGGTLLSYTF. The CDR3 nucleotides are TGTGCCAGCAGCTTAACGGGGGGGACTTTATTAAGCTACACCTTC.

The chain uses TRBV18 and TRBJ1-1; no clear D gene. The CDR3 has 14 residues. V was shortened by 8 bases and J by 4 bases, with 17 bases between the two germline ends. Germline CDR1 is KGHSH and CDR2 is LQKENI. The CDR3 nucleotides read TGTGCCAGCCTGCCGGGTGGACGGGGCACTGAAGCTTTCTTT. This sequence encodes CASLPGGRGTEAFF.

The chain joins TRBV14 to TRBJ1-6; perhaps TRBD1 as D (6 bases). The CDR3 totals 14 residues. Germline V gives CDR1 SGHDN, CDR2 FVKESK. Trimming took 0 bases from V and 13 from J, leaving 13 bases between them. The CDR3 sequence is CASSQDGGHRPLHF. The CDR3 DNA sequence: TGTGCCAGCAGCCAAGACGGGGGGCATCGGCCCCTCCACTTT.

CDR3 region: CASSRGFNGNSPLHF. The CDR3 coding sequence is TGTGCCAGCAGTCGGGGGTTCAACGGGAATTCACCCCTCCACTTT. The chain couples TRBV6-5 to TRBJ1-6; possible D gene TRBD1, 5 bases. Germline CDR1 and CDR2: MNHEY and SVGAGI. This CDR3 is built from 15 residues. Deletions cut 5 bases from V and 7 bases from J, with 15 bases between.

V and J are TRBV4-3 and TRBJ1-3, with unresolved D. Trimming removed 4 bases from V and 6 bases from J, with 16 bases in between. The CDR3 has 15 amino acids. CDR1 LGHNA and CDR2 YSLEER come from the germline V gene. In DNA, the CDR3 is TGCGCCAGCAGCCGCATAACAGACCGCAAAAACACCATATATTTT. This translates into CASSRITDRKNTIYF.

The CDR3 region is CASSEWGRAQVETQYF. Here the CDR3 DNA reads TGTGCCAGCAGTGAATGGGGCAGGGCCCAAGTGGAGACCCAGTACTTC. The chain employs TRBV6-1 and TRBJ2-5; TRBD1 is a possible D gene (5 bases). Germline V gives CDR1 MNHNS, CDR2 SASEGT. The CDR3 contains 16 residues. V was cut by 2 bases and J by 5 bases, with 18 bases left in between.

This clone was recorded many times. The gene calls are TRBV27 and TRBJ2-3, with TRBD2 matching 12 bases. V trimming: 6 bases; J trimming: 5 bases; junction bases outside the gene matches: 6. CDR3 length: 15 amino acids. CDR1 is MNHEY, CDR2 SMNVEV, per germline (reference sequence). The CDR3 coding sequence is TGTGCCAGCAGCTGGCTAGCGGGAGGGTTAGATACGCAGTATTTT. This encodes CASSWLAGGLDTQYF.

The chain is built from TRBV6-5 and TRBJ1-4; 7 bases are shared with TRBD1. This CDR3 region has 15 residues. V shed 2 bases and J 3 bases; nucleotides not matched to a gene: 3. Germline values: CDR1 MNHEY, CDR2 SVGAGI. CDR3 amino acids: CASSYRGLANEKLFF. For the CDR3, the DNA is TGTGCCAGCAGTTACAGGGGGCTGGCTAATGAAAAACTGTTTTTT.

V is TRBV4-3 and J is TRBJ1-4; D uncertain. Germline CDR1 is LGHNA and CDR2 is YSLEER. The CDR3 totals 16 residues. The V end lost 0 bases, the J end lost 0 bases, and 8 bases lay between the germline ends. The CDR3 region has the DNA TGCGCCAGCAGCCAAGAGGCAGTCCCAACTAATGAAAAACTGTTTTTT. This translates into CASSQEAVPTNEKLFF.

The genes are TRBV5-6 and TRBJ1-1; the D gene is possibly TRBD1 (5 bases). V was cut by 5 bases and J by 8 bases, with 16 bases left in between. Germline CDR1 is SGHDT and CDR2 is YYEEEE. The CDR3 spans 13 residues. This CDR3 reads CASRVGNWGEAFF. The CDR3 DNA follows: TGTGCCAGCAGGGTGGGGAATTGGGGCGAAGCTTTCTTT.

The chain links TRBV5-1 to TRBJ1-3; 7 bases line up with TRBD1. This CDR3 comprises 14 residues. V was pared by 5 bases and J by 0 bases, with 2 bases of the junction left unmatched. Germline assignment: CDR1 SGHRS and CDR2 YFSETQ. The chain's CDR3 is CASSRDSSGNTIYF. CDR3 DNA: TGCGCCAGCAGTCGGGACAGCTCTGGAAACACCATATATTTT.

This clone has a count of ten or more. This chain connects TRBV11-2 to TRBJ2-7; 7 positions match TRBD1. The CDR3 runs 15 residues. The germline V gene has CDR1 SGHAT and CDR2 FQNNGV. The J segment lost 5 bases and the V segment lost 5 bases, leaving 12 bases of the junction unmatched. The CDR3, as DNA: TGTGCCAGCAGCCCCCCGGGACAGAAAACCCACGAGCAGTACTTC. Translating gives CASSPPGQKTHEQYF.

V usage is TRBV2 and J usage is TRBJ1-3; maybe TRBD1 (5 bases). Germline V gene sequence: CDR1 SNHLY, CDR2 FYNNEI. V lost 2 bases, J lost 0 bases, and 17 bases lay in between. The CDR3 runs 18 residues. The CDR3 sequence: CASSERGSEARSGNTIYF. Written as DNA, the CDR3 is TGTGCCAGCAGTGAAAGGGGCTCAGAGGCCCGCTCTGGAAACACCATATATTTT. Complete variable domain (other parts from reference TRBV2 and TRBJ1-3): EPEVTQTPSHQVTQMGQEVILRCVPISNHLYFYWYRQILGQKVEFLVSFYNNEISEKSEIFDDQFSVERPDGSNFTLKIRSTKLEDSAMYFCASSERGSEARSGNTIYFGEGSWLTVV.

The chain joins TRBV4-1 to TRBJ1-2, with unresolved D. Trimming cost V 3 bases and J 6 bases, with 20 bases left between them. Germline values: CDR1 MGHRA, CDR2 YSYEKL. The CDR3 covers 16 residues. CDR3 loop: CASSHNIRIGGDGYTF. CDR3 nucleotides: TGCGCCAGCAGCCATAATATCCGAATAGGAGGCGATGGCTACACCTTC.

The genes are TRBV5-1 and TRBJ2-1; D is unclear. Germline CDR1 and CDR2: SGHRS and YFSETQ. The CDR3 loop spans 13 amino acids. Between the trimmed V and J ends, which lost 1 base and 5 bases, there was a span of 7 bases. The CDR3, as DNA: TGCGCCAGCAGCTTGTTTACAGACAATGAGCAGTTCTTC. Protein product: CASSLFTDNEQFF.

Here the CDR3 DNA reads TGTGCCAGCAGCCCCCCTAGCGGGGGTCAGACCCAGTACTTC. It translates to CASSPPSGGQTQYF. This chain links TRBV6-5 with TRBJ2-5, with TRBD2 identical over 10 bases. Trimming at V came to 6 bases and at J to 6 bases, leaving 7 bases not matched to a gene. Germline loops: CDR1 MNHEY, CDR2 SVGAGI. The CDR3 is 14 residues long.

The V call is TRBV19, the J call TRBJ1-4, with a weak D call TRBD1 (6 bases). V lost 6 bases and J lost 5, with 19 bases in between. The CDR3 runs to 16 residues. Germline V gene data show CDR1 as LNHDA and CDR2 as SQIVND (reference sequence). CDR3 in amino acids: CASSLKTGTFNEKLFF. The CDR3 region has the DNA TGTGCCAGTAGCCTGAAAACCGGGACATTCAATGAAAAACTGTTTTTT.

The chain links TRBV11-2 to TRBJ1-5; a possible D gene is TRBD1 (6 bases). CDR1 and CDR2 (germline): SGHAT, FQNNGV. Trimming cost V 0 bases and J 2 bases, with 11 bases left between them. CDR3 size: 16 residues. The CDR3 protein is CASSLDQGWGNQPQHF. The CDR3 nucleotides are TGTGCCAGCAGCTTAGATCAGGGGTGGGGCAATCAGCCCCAGCATTTT.

This clone was observed once. The rearrangement joins TRBV21-1 to TRBJ2-7; the D call in the table, TRBD1, was not verified against the DNA. TRBV21-1 is noted as a pseudogene. This CDR3 is 16 amino acids long. The CDR3 DNA sequence: TGTGCCAGCAGCAAAGTGTCTTTTACAGGGCCCTACGAGCAGTACTTC. Protein: CASSKVSFTGPYEQYF.

This sequence joins TRBV11-2 and TRBJ2-1; 8 bases align to TRBD1. CDR3 size: 16 residues. Per germline, CDR1 SGHAT and CDR2 FQNNGV. The J segment lost 0 bases and the V segment lost 1 base, leaving 2 bases of the junction unmatched. CDR3 nucleotide sequence: TGTGCCAGCAGCTTAGTGACAGGGGACTCCTACAATGAGCAGTTCTTC. This gives the protein CASSLVTGDSYNEQFF.

The genes are TRBV14 and TRBJ2-5; TRBD2 matches at 8 bases. Trimming removed 4 bases from V and 5 bases from J; junction bases left unmatched: 12. The CDR3 sequence is 16 residues long. Per the germline V gene, CDR1 is SGHDN and CDR2 is FVKESK. The CDR3 DNA is TGTGCCAGCAGCCCGGAGCGGGGGCCGGTTCGGGAGACCCAGTACTTC. This encodes CASSPERGPVRETQYF.

The J gene is TRBJ2-7, the V gene TRBV20-1, with D unclear. The CDR3 runs to 14 residues. V shed 3 bases and J shed 2 bases, with 14 bases lying between them. CDR1 is DFQATT, CDR2 SNEGSKA, per germline (reference sequence). The CDR3 sequence is CSASPSRGAYEQYF. In DNA, the CDR3 is TGCAGTGCTAGTCCGTCTAGAGGAGCCTACGAGCAGTACTTC.

Here the CDR3 reads CASSPDSSANYGYTF. CDR3 nucleotide sequence: TGTGCCAGCTCACCAGATTCGTCGGCTAACTATGGCTACACCTTC. The V and J genes are TRBV18 and TRBJ1-2; D uncertain. The ends were cut back, 2 bases at V and 0 bases at J, with 10 bases in the middle. CDR1 and CDR2 from the germline V gene are KGHSH and LQKENI. The CDR3 has 15 amino acids.

CDR3 nucleotide sequence: TGTGCCAGCAGCCAGGCGATTACTAGCGGGGGGGCTGGAGAGCAGTACTTC. Its protein product is CASSQAITSGGAGEQYF. V usage is TRBV3-1 (or the pseudogene TRBV3-2) and J usage is TRBJ2-7; TRBD2 matches at 13 bases. Germline CDR1 and CDR2: LGHDT and YNNKEL (reference sequence). The CDR3 has 17 amino acids. J gave up 7 bases and V 3 bases, and 12 bases lay outside the gene matches.

The chain links TRBV4-1 to TRBJ2-7, with 9 bases aligning to TRBD2. Germline V gene sequence: CDR1 MGHRA, CDR2 YSYEKL. The CDR3 covers 18 residues. V shed 2 bases, J shed 1 base, and the junction held 12 bases outside the gene matches. The CDR3 spells CASSQIWKSGGRSYEQYF. The CDR3 DNA is TGCGCCAGCAGCCAAATCTGGAAGAGCGGGGGGAGGTCCTACGAGCAGTACTTC.

This rearrangement joins TRBV7-9 to TRBJ1-1; D is undetermined. V was cut by 3 bases and J by 11 bases, with 10 bases left in between. This CDR3 spans 11 amino acids. Germline V gene sequence: CDR1 SEHNR, CDR2 FQNEAQ (reference sequence). CDR3 sequence: CASSFLRGAFF. As DNA, the CDR3 is TGTGCCAGCAGCTTTCTCAGAGGCGCTTTCTTT.

The chain couples TRBV27 to TRBJ2-3; 10 bases map to TRBD1. CDR1 is MNHEY, CDR2 SMNVEV, per germline (reference sequence). Germline trimming cut 1 base from V and 4 bases from J; bases unmatched to any gene: 17. The CDR3 has 20 residues. The CDR3 here is CASSLLRTGGFSTVPDTQYF. The CDR3 coding sequence is TGTGCCAGCAGTTTATTAAGGACAGGGGGTTTCTCGACCGTGCCAGATACGCAGTATTTT.

The genes are TRBV7-2 and TRBJ2-7, with a tentative D call TRBD2 (5 bases). This CDR3 has 16 residues. Between the trimmed V and J ends, which lost 3 bases and 0 bases, there was a span of 15 bases. Per germline, CDR1 SGHTA and CDR2 FQGNSA. The CDR3: CASSFAGGSSSYEQYF. The CDR3 DNA is TGTGCCAGCAGCTTCGCAGGAGGCAGCAGCTCCTACGAGCAGTACTTC.

The rearrangement uses TRBV18 and TRBJ1-4; tentative D call: TRBD1 (5 bases). This CDR3 contains 14 residues. Germline-derived CDR1 and CDR2 are KGHSH and LQKENI. Trimming cost V 5 bases and J 7 bases, with 14 bases left between them. The CDR3 here is CASSMEGPFEKLFF. The CDR3 DNA is TGTGCCAGCTCAATGGAGGGGCCTTTTGAAAAACTGTTTTTT.

The CDR3 is CASSFSRTSGSLYEQYF. The CDR3 bases are TGTGCCAGCAGTTTCTCAAGGACTAGCGGGAGTTTGTACGAGCAGTACTTC. The chain carries TRBV6-2 or TRBV6-3 and TRBJ2-7; 13 nucleotides align to TRBD2. Germline CDR1 MNHEY, CDR2 SVGEGT. The CDR3 contains 17 residues. After removal of 4 bases from V and 4 bases from J, the junction contained 10 bases not matched to a gene.